Included here is one T cell receptor beta chain sequence, with context. This sample stems from a study of type 1 and type 2 diabetes patients. About the research overall: T cells were magnetically sorted from PBMCs as CD4+ or CD8+ subsets. A total of roughly 20,000,000 paired-end reads came from the whole study.

Roughly 9.8 milliliters of peripheral blood were collected from each participant. Germline V gene data show CDR1 as MNHEY and CDR2 as SMNVEV (reference sequence). V was pared by 6 bases and J by 7 bases, with 16 bases between. This CDR3 is 14 amino acids long. The PCR template was genomic DNA. Amplification of the beta chain CDR3 used 30 forward and 13 reverse multiplex primers. Each CDR3 protein gets one entry after TCRdb re-called the multiplex PCR reads with MiXCR. The data show about 270,000 distinct CDR3 sequences, approximately 45% seen once. This chain links TRBV27 with TRBJ2-1; either TRBD1 or TRBD2 may supply D (5 bases each). Sequenced sample: peripheral blood mononuclear cells (PBMCs). The sequence was obtained from a young man with type 2 diabetes. The CDR3 loop is CASREVGTENEQFF. CDR3 DNA: TGTGCCAGCAGAGAAGTTGGGACCGAGAATGAGCAGTTCTTC.